This TCR beta chain was obtained from a study of cytomegalovirus exposure and HLA in healthy donors. The V end lost 6 bases, the J end lost 2 bases, and 20 bases lay between the germline ends. CDR3 length: 17 residues. Germline V gene lookup returns CDR1 LGHNA and CDR2 YNFKEQ. TCRdb's copy holds only in-frame clones and misses some; the assay was immunoSEQ multiplex PCR. This table holds 150,000 to 160,000 clones, about 86% found once. Study outcomes and limitations: It was reportedly the case that the classifier diagnosed cytomegalovirus status with high specificity and sensitivity. The investigators catalogued 150 to 200 TCR beta chains as cytomegalovirus-associated.

Comment on this clone: Its antigen is currently unknown.

The specimen was PBMCs. The TCR originated in a human donor in good health. The chain carries TRBV4-2 and TRBJ1-3; weak D call: TRBD1 (5 bases). CDR3 loop: CASRGPLGAGTGNTIYF. CDR3 DNA sequence: TGTGCCAGCAGGGGCCCTCTCGGGGCGGGGACTGGAAACACCATATATTTT.